This T cell receptor beta chain was obtained from a study of T-cell reconstitution after alpha-beta-depleted transplantation in children. Preparing the TCRbeta library involved the use of unique molecular identifiers. TCRdb re-called the PCR reads with MiXCR, one entry per CDR3 protein. The sample lists 330,000 or so distinct CDR3 sequences; 10% were seen once. The CDR3 has 15 residues. The germline gives CDR1 LGHNA, CDR2 YNFKEQ. J was trimmed by 9 bases and V by 3 bases; bases with no gene match: 7. In this sample, this clonotype turned up a few times. This sample comprised PBMCs from the stem cell graft donor, obtained from the stem cell graft. The receptor comes from a human donor who donated a stem cell graft to a child with acute lymphoblastic leukemia. The chain carries TRBV4-2 and TRBJ1-6, with 8 nucleotides matching TRBD1. The CDR3 DNA reads TGTGCCAGCAGCCACCACCGGGACAGGAGTTCACCCCTCCACTTT. Translation gives CASSHHRDRSSPLHF.